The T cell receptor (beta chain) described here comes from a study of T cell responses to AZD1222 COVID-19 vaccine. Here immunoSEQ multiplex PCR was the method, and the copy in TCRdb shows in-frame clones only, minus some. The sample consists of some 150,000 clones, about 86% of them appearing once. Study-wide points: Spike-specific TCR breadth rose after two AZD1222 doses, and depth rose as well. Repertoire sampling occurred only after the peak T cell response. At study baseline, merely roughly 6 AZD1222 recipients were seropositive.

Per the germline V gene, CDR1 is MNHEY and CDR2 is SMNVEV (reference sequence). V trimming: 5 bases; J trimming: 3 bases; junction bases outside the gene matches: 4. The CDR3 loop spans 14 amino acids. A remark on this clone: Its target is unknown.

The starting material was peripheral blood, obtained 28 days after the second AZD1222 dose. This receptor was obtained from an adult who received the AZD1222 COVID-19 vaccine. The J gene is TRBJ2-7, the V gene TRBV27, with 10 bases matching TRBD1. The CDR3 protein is CASSLGTGVYEQYF. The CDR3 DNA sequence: TGTGCCAGCAGTCTCGGGACAGGGGTCTACGAGCAGTACTTC.